This T cell receptor (beta chain) was found in a study of T-cell memory formation after mild COVID-19. TCRdb redid the calling of the 5' RACE reads with MiXCR, one entry per CDR3 protein. The data show 120,000 to 150,000 distinct CDR3 sequences, around 15% seen once. Between the trimmed V and J ends, which lost 7 bases and 0 bases, there was a span of 15 bases. CDR1 and CDR2 (germline): SGHTA, FQGNSA. The CDR3 has 15 residues. This clonotype was obtained from an adult woman who had mild COVID-19 (a few samples of this study predate the infection). Cell type and time point are not known. Sequencing was done on a sample of PBMCs or a T cell subset sorted from them (not recorded which). The chain links TRBV7-2 to TRBJ2-5, with D unclear. DNA for the CDR3: TGTGCCAGCACCCCCGCGGTTTCGTACCAAGAGACCCAGTACTTC. It codes for CASTPAVSYQETQYF.